This T cell receptor beta chain came from a study of OX40 agonist ivuxolimab in advanced cancers. Study-wide background: Partial responses were achieved by three patients: one hepatocellular carcinoma, two cutaneous melanoma.

As to this clone: The target antigen is unknown.

V was pared by 0 bases and J by 3 bases, with 6 bases between. The CDR3 is 14 residues long. CDR1 is MNHEY, CDR2 SVGAGI, per germline. Autoimmune disease history or systemic immunosuppression led to patients being barred. Broader study findings: Low levels of normalized T-cell clonal expansion also appeared in some nonresponders. At 0.1 to 3.0 mg/kg, clonal expansion of CD4+ and CD8+ blood T cells had occurred by week 6.

Sequencing used immunoSEQ multiplex PCR; TCRdb keeps in-frame clones, though not all of them. The sample lists 55,000 to 75,000 clones, 87% occurring once. The material was CD4+ or CD8+ T cells sorted from blood, obtained in a trial of the OX40 agonist ivuxolimab. The chain is built from TRBV6-5 and TRBJ2-1; no firm D call. The source is an adult with an advanced solid tumor such as melanoma, head and neck, liver or kidney cancer. CDR3 amino acids: CASSYSQVYNEQFF. The CDR3 DNA follows: TGTGCCAGCAGTTACTCTCAGGTCTACAATGAGCAGTTCTTC.